The text below deals with one T cell receptor beta chain. The source of the sample is a study of Ad26.COV2.S vaccination and SARS-CoV-2 variants. Assay: immunoSEQ multiplex PCR; the TCRdb copy retains only in-frame clones and omits some. The table records about 240,000 clones, approximately 90% of them present only once. Noted treatment: around 19 received Ad26.COV2.S at low or high dose, single or two shots; a few received placebo; per-sample allocation not given. All samples were drawn on day 63, counting from the first vaccine or placebo injection. The ends were cut back, 1 base at V and 1 base at J, with 5 bases in the middle. CDR3 length: 13 amino acids. CDR1 is SGHRS and CDR2 is YFSETQ in the germline V gene.

The sequence derives from a person aged 18 to 65 who received the Ad26.COV2.S COVID-19 vaccine or a placebo. This material consisted of peripheral blood, taken in a trial of Ad26.COV2.S vaccine versus placebo. The chain links TRBV5-1 to TRBJ1-1; D unresolved. The CDR3 coding sequence is TGCGCCAGCAGCTTGATGTGGAACACTGAAGCTTTCTTT. It translates to CASSLMWNTEAFF.